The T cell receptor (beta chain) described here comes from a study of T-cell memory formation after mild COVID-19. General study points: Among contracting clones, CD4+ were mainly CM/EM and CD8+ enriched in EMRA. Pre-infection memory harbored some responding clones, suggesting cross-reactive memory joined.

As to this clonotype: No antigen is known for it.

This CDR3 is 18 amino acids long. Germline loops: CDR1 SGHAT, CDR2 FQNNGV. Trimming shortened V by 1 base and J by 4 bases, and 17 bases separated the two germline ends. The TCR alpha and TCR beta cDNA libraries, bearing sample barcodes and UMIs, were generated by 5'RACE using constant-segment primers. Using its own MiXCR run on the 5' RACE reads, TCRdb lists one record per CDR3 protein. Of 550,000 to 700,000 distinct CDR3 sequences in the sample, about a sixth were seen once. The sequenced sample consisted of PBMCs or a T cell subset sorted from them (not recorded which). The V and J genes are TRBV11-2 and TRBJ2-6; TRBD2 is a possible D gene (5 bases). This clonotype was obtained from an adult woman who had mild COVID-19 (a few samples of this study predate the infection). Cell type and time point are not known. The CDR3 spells CASSLGTGWASGANVLTF. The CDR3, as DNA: TGTGCCAGCAGCTTAGGGACGGGGTGGGCTTCGGGGGCCAACGTCCTGACTTTC.